Listed below are T cell receptor beta chains from one sample, sequenced in a study of beta chain features in type 1 diabetes. Sequencing was performed with immunoSEQ multiplex PCR; in TCRdb, only in-frame clones are kept and a portion is missing. Altogether fewer than 900,000 clones are present, roughly 15% being singletons, with the ten largest covering 0.02% to 0.025%. Sequencing was performed on naive CD4+ T cells from blood. These receptors all stem from a woman under 30 in good health. CDR3s include the opening cysteine and the closing phenylalanine or tryptophan. Each record gives: clone size, D gene, V gene, J gene, CDR3 protein, CDR3 DNA. D genes are given only for firm matches. A row's size may be missing; if present it is once, few, many or a size class.

.	TRBD1	TRBV6-6	TRBJ1-2	CASRRSPGQLNYGYTF	TGTGCCAGCAGAAGAAGCCCGGGACAGTTAAACTATGGCTACACCTTC
.	TRBD2	TRBV29-1	TRBJ2-1	CSVKAGGNEQFF	TGCAGCGTTAAGGCGGGAGGGAATGAGCAGTTCTTC
.	.	TRBV7-2	TRBJ1-3	CASSSQGGNSGNTIYF	TGTGCCAGCAGCTCTCAGGGTGGGAACTCTGGAAACACCATATATTTT
.	TRBD1	TRBV6-5	TRBJ1-1	CASRRQGLVSTEAFF	TGTGCCAGCAGGCGACAGGGGCTCGTGAGTACTGAAGCTTTCTTT
.	.	TRBV9	TRBJ2-6	CASSHGSSGANVLTF	TGTGCCAGCAGCCATGGCAGCTCTGGGGCCAACGTCCTGACTTTC
.	TRBD2	TRBV29-1	TRBJ2-3	CSLVVGTSASTDTQYF	TGCAGCTTAGTTGTGGGGACTAGCGCAAGCACAGATACGCAGTATTTT
.	.	TRBV7-2	TRBJ2-1	CASKRDPLNEQFF	TGTGCCAGTAAAAGGGACCCCCTCAATGAGCAGTTCTTC
.	TRBD2	TRBV19	TRBJ2-1	CASSTGTSAHSYNEQFF	TGTGCCAGTAGTACCGGGACTAGCGCCCACTCCTACAATGAGCAGTTCTTC
.	.	TRBV15	TRBJ2-7	CATSRGPNEQYF	TGTGCCACCAGCAGAGGACCGAACGAGCAGTACTTC
few	.	TRBV7-8	TRBJ2-3	CASSIRPTGTTDTQYF	TGTGCCAGCAGCATCAGACCTACAGGGACCACAGATACGCAGTATTTT
few	TRBD1	TRBV6-5	TRBJ1-4	CASNRGQEEKLFF	TGTGCCAGCAACAGGGGGCAGGAGGAAAAACTGTTTTTT
.	.	TRBV6-5	TRBJ2-1	CASKAGIYHEQFF	TGTGCCAGCAAAGCCGGGATCTACCATGAGCAGTTCTTC
.	TRBD1	TRBV7-2	TRBJ1-1	CASSLGPGQGLSAFF	TGTGCCAGCAGCTTAGGTCCGGGACAGGGATTATCAGCTTTCTTT
.	.	TRBV19	TRBJ1-1	CASSISLREGRNTEAFF	TGTGCCAGTAGTATTTCTCTACGCGAGGGGAGAAACACTGAAGCTTTCTTT
.	.	TRBV5-4	TRBJ2-1	CASIHWSNPSGEQFF	TGTGCCAGCATCCATTGGAGTAATCCCTCGGGGGAGCAGTTCTTC
.	TRBD1	TRBV6-6	TRBJ1-1	CASSIDRGETFF	TGTGCCAGCAGTATTGACAGGGGGGAAACTTTCTTT
.	.	TRBV18	TRBJ2-1	CASSPAHRDEQFF	TGTGCCAGCTCACCAGCCCACAGGGACGAGCAGTTCTTC
few	TRBD2	TRBV7-8	TRBJ2-5	CASSRAPLAGVQETQYF	TGTGCCAGCAGCAGAGCCCCACTAGCGGGAGTGCAGGAGACCCAGTACTTC
.	.	TRBV7-2	TRBJ2-2	CASSAQGSNPGELFF	TGTGCCAGCAGCGCCCAGGGGAGTAATCCCGGGGAGCTGTTTTTT
.	TRBD2	TRBV4-2	TRBJ2-7	CASSQDPSAGGSYEQYF	TGTGCCAGCAGCCAAGATCCTTCTGCGGGAGGCTCCTACGAGCAGTACTTC
few	TRBD1	TRBV7-2	TRBJ1-4	CASSPWRTGDEKLFF	TGTGCCAGCAGCCCATGGCGGACAGGGGACGAAAAACTGTTTTTT
.	TRBD1	TRBV28	TRBJ2-5	CASRGSRGRGSGEETQYF	TGTGCCAGCAGAGGTTCGAGGGGGCGAGGAAGCGGCGAAGAGACCCAGTACTTC
few	.	TRBV11-1	TRBJ2-3	CASRARGVGTDTQYF	TGTGCCAGCAGAGCTAGGGGGGTCGGCACAGATACGCAGTATTTT
few	.	TRBV5-1	TRBJ2-2	CASGLRRATGELFF	TGCGCCAGCGGGCTTCGGAGGGCCACCGGGGAGCTGTTTTTT
.	TRBD1	TRBV19	TRBJ2-2	CASSKGQGTGELFF	TGTGCCAGTAGCAAGGGACAGGGCACCGGGGAGCTGTTTTTT